The present T cell receptor beta chain was sequenced within a study of T cell repertoires in cytomegalovirus infection. Overall study: Signatures in public TCR beta sequences pointed to both CMV infection and matching HLA type. Whole-study findings and limits: Using cumulative public TCR beta family frequency, the authors identified those who carried CMV together with the relevant HLA.

This clonotype was counted at least ten times. What it binds is unknown. One entry per CDR3 protein, called by TCRdb with MiXCR from the reads. The sample has roughly 500,000 distinct CDR3 sequences; 16% are singletons. The sample was CD8+ T cells from PBMCs. The receptor comes from a human donor in good health (CMV status not recorded). Some clones in this sample may be carry-over from other donors' samples.

This chain's CDR3 is CASSSQKQGNGELFF. Here the CDR3 DNA reads TGCGCCAGCAGCTCACAAAAACAGGGCAACGGGGAGCTGTTTTTT. The chain uses TRBV4-1 and TRBJ2-2; D is possibly TRBD1 (6 bases). The V and J ends lost 5 bases and 7 bases respectively, with 17 bases between them. The CDR3 sequence is 15 residues long. Germline V CDR1 and CDR2: MGHRA, YSYEKL.